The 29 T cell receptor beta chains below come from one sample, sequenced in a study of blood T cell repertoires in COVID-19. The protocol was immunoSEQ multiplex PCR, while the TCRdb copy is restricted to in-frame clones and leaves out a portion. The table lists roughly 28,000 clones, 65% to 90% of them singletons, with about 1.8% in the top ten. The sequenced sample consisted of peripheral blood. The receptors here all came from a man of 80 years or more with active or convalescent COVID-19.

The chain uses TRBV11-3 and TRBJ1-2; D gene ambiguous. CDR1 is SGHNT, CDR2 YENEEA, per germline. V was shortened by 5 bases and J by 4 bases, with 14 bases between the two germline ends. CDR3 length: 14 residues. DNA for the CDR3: TGTGCCAGCAGCCGTTGGGAGAAGGGCTATGGCTACACCTTC. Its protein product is CASSRWEKGYGYTF.

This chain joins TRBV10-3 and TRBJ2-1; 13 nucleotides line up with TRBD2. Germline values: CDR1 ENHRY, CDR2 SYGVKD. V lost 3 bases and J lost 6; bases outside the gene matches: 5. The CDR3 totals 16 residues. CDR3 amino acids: CAISDPGTSGANEQFF. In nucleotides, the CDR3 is TGTGCCATCAGTGACCCAGGGACTAGCGGGGCCAATGAGCAGTTCTTC.

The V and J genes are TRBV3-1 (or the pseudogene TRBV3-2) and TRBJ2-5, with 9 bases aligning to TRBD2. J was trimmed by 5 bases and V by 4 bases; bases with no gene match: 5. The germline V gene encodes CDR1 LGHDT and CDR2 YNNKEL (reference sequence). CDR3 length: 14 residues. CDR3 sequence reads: CASSRASGAETQYF. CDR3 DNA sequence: TGTGCCAGCAGCCGGGCTAGCGGGGCGGAGACCCAGTACTTC.

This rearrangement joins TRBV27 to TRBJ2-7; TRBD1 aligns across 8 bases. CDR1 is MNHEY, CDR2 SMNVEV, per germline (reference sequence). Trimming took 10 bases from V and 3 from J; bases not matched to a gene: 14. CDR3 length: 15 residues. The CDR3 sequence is CATRPAAGGGYEQYF. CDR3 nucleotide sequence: TGTGCCACCAGACCTGCGGCAGGGGGCGGCTACGAGCAGTACTTC.

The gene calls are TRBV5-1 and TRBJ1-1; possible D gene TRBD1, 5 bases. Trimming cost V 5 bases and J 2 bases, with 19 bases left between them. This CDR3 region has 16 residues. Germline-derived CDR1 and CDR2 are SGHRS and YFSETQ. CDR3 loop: CASSLSGGGQNTEAFF. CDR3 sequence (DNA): TGCGCCAGCAGTCTCTCCGGGGGAGGTCAAAACACTGAAGCTTTCTTT. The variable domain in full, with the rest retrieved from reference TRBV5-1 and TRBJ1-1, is KAGVTQTPRYLIKTRGQQVTLSCSPISGHRSVSWYQQTPGQGLQFLFEYFSETQRNKGNFPGRFSGRQFSNSRSEMNVSTLELGDSALYLCASSLSGGGQNTEAFFGQGTRLTVV.

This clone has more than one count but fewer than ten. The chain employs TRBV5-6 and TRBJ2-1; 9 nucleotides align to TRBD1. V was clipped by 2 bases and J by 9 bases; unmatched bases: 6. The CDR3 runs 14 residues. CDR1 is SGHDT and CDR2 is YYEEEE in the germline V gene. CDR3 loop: CASSLTGQGSEQFF. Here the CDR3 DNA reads TGTGCCAGCAGCTTAACGGGACAGGGTAGTGAGCAGTTCTTC. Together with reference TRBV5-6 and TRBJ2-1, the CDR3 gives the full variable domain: DAGVTQSPTHLIKTRGQQVTLRCSPKSGHDTVSWYQQALGQGPQFIFQYYEEEERQRGNFPDRFSGHQFPNYSSELNVNALLLGDSALYLCASSLTGQGSEQFFGPGTRLTVL.

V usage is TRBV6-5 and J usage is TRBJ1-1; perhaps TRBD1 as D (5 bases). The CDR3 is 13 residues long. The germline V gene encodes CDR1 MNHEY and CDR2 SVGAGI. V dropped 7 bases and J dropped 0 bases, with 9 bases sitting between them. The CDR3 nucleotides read TGTGCCAGCACCACGACAGTGAACACTGAAGCTTTCTTT. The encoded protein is CASTTTVNTEAFF.

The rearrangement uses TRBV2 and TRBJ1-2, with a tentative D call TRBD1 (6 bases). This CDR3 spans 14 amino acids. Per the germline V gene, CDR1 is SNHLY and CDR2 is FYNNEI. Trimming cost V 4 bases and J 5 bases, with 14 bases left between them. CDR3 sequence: CASSVGGDIYGYTF. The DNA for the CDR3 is TGTGCCAGCAGTGTGGGGGGGGACATTTATGGCTACACCTTC. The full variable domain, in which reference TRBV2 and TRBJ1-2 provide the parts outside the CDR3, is EPEVTQTPSHQVTQMGQEVILRCVPISNHLYFYWYRQILGQKVEFLVSFYNNEISEKSEIFDDQFSVERPDGSNFTLKIRSTKLEDSAMYFCASSVGGDIYGYTFGSGTRLTVV.

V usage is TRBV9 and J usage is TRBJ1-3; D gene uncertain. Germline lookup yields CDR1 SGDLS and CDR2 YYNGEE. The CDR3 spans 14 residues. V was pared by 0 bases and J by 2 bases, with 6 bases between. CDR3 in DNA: TGTGCCAGCAGCGTAGGCGGAACTGGAAACACCATATATTTT. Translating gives CASSVGGTGNTIYF.

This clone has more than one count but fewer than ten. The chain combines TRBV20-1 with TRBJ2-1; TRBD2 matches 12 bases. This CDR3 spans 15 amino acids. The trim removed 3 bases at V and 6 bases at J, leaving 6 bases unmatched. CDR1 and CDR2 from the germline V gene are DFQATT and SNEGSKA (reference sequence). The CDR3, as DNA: TGCAGTGCTAGTGGGCTAGCGGGGGGGGGCAATGAGCAGTTCTTC. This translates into CSASGLAGGGNEQFF.

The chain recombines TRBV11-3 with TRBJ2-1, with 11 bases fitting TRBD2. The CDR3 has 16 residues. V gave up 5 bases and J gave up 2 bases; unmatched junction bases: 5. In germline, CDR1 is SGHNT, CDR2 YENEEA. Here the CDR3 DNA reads TGTGCCAGCAGCCCCTTTAGCGGGAGGGCCTACAATGAGCAGTTCTTC. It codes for CASSPFSGRAYNEQFF.

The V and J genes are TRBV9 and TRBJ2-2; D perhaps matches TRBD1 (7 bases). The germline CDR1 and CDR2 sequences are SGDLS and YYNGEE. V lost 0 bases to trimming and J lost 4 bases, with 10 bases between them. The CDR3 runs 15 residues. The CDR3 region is CASSVGGTVTGELFF. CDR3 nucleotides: TGTGCCAGCAGCGTAGGCGGGACAGTCACCGGGGAGCTGTTTTTT. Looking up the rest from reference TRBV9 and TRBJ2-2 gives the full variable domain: DSGVTQTPKHLITATGQRVTLRCSPRSGDLSVYWYQQSLDQGLQFLIQYYNGEERAKGNILERFSAQQFPDLHSELNLSSLELGDSALYFCASSVGGTVTGELFFGEGSRLTVL.

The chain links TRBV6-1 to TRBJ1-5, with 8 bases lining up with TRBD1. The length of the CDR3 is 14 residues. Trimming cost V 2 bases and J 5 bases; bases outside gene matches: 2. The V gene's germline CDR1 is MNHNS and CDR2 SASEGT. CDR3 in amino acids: CASSETGGHQPQHF. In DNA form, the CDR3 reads TGTGCCAGCAGTGAAACAGGGGGTCATCAGCCCCAGCATTTT.

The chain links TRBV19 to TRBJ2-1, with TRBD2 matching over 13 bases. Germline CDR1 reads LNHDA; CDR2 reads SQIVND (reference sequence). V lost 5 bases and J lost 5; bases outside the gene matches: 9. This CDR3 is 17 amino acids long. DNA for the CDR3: TGTGCCAGTAGTGACGTCACTAGCGGGAGGGGAAACAATGAGCAGTTCTTC. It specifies CASSDVTSGRGNNEQFF.

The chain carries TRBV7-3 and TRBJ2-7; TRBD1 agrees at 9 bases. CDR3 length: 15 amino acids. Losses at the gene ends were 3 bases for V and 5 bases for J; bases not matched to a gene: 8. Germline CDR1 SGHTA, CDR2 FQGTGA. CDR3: CASSLTGGAFNEQYF. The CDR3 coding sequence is TGTGCCAGCAGCTTGACAGGGGGGGCTTTCAACGAGCAGTACTTC. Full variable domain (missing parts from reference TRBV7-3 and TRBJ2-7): GAGVSQTPSNKVTEKGKYVELRCDPISGHTALYWYRQSLGQGPEFLIYFQGTGAADDSGLPNDRFFAVRPEGSVSTLKIQRTERGDSAVYLCASSLTGGAFNEQYFGPGTRLTVT.

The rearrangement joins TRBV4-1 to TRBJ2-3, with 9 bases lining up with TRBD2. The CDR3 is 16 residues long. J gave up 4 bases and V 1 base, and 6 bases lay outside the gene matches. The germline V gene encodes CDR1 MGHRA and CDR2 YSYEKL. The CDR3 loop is CASSQVAGGAADTQYF. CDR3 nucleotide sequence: TGCGCCAGCAGCCAAGTGGCGGGGGGGGCGGCAGATACGCAGTATTTT.

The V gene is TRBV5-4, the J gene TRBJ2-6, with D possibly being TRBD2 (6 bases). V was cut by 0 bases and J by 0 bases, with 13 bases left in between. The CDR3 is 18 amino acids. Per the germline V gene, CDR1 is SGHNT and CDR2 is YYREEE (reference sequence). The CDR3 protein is CASSLARGFLSGANVLTF. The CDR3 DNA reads TGTGCCAGCAGCTTGGCTCGGGGGTTCCTCTCTGGGGCCAACGTCCTGACTTTC. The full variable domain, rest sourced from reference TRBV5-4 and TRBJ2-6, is ETGVTQSPTHLIKTRGQQVTLRCSSQSGHNTVSWYQQALGQGPQFIFQYYREEENGRGNFPPRFSGLQFPNYSSELNVNALELDDSALYLCASSLARGFLSGANVLTFGAGSRLTVL.

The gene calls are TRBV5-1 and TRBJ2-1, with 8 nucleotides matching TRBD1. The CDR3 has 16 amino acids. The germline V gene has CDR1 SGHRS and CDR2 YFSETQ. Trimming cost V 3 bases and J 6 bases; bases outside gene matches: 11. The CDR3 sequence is CASSSQDRDGGNEQFF. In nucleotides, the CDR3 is TGCGCCAGCAGCTCTCAGGACAGGGATGGCGGCAATGAGCAGTTCTTC.

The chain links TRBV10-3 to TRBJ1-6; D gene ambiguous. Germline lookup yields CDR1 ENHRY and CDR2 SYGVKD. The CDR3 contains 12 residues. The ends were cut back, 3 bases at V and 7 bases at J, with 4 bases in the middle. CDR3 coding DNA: TGTGCCATCAGTGACGGGAATTCACCCCTCCACTTT. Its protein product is CAISDGNSPLHF.

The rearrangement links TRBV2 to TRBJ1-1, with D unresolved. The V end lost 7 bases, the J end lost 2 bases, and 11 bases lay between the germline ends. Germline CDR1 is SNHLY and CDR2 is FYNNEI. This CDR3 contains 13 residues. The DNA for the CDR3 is TGTGCCAGCACGGTCGGGGAAAACACTGAAGCTTTCTTT. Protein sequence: CASTVGENTEAFF.

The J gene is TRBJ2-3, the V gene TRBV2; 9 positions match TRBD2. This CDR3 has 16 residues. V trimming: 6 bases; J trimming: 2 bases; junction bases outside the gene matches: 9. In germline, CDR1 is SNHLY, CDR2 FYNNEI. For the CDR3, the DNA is TGTGCCAGCAGGGGTGGGCTAGCGGGACCCACAGATACGCAGTATTTT. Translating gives CASRGGLAGPTDTQYF. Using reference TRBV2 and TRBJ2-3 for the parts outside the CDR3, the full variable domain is EPEVTQTPSHQVTQMGQEVILRCVPISNHLYFYWYRQILGQKVEFLVSFYNNEISEKSEIFDDQFSVERPDGSNFTLKIRSTKLEDSAMYFCASRGGLAGPTDTQYFGPGTRLTVL.

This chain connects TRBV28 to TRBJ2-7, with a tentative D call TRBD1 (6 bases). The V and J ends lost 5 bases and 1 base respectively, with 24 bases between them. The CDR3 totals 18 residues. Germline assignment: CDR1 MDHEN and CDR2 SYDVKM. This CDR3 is CASSAPGQADHFSYEQYF. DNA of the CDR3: TGTGCCAGCAGTGCACCGGGACAAGCTGATCACTTTTCCTACGAGCAGTACTTC.

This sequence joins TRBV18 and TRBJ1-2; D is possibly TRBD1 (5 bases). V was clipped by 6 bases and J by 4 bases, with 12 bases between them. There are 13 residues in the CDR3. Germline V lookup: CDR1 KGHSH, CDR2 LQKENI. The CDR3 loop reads CASSPGYSYGYTF. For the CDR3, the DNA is TGTGCCAGCTCGCCAGGGTACAGCTATGGCTACACCTTC.

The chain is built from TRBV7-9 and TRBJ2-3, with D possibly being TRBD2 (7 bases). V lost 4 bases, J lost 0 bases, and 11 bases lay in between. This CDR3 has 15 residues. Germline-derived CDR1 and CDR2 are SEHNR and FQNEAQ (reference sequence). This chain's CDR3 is CASSWGGLSTDTQYF. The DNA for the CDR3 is TGTGCCAGCAGCTGGGGGGGCCTTAGCACAGATACGCAGTATTTT.

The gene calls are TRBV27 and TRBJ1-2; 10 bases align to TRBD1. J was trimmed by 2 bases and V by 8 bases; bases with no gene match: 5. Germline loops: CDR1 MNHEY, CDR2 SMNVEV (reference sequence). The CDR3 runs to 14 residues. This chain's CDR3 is CASGRTGGNYGYTF. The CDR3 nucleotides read TGTGCCAGCGGAAGGACAGGGGGAAACTATGGCTACACCTTC.

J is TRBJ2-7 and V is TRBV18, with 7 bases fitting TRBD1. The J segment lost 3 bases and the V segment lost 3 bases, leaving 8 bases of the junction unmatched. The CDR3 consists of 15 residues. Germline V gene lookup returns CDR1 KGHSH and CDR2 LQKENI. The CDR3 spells CASSPGTDTFYEQYF. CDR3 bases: TGTGCCAGCTCACCCGGGACAGATACTTTCTACGAGCAGTACTTC.

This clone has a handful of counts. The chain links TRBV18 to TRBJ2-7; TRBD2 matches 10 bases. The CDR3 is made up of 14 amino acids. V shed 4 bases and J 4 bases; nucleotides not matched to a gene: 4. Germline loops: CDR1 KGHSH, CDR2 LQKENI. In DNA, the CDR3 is TGTGCCAGCTCACAAGGACTAGCGGTGTACGAGCAGTACTTC. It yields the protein CASSQGLAVYEQYF.

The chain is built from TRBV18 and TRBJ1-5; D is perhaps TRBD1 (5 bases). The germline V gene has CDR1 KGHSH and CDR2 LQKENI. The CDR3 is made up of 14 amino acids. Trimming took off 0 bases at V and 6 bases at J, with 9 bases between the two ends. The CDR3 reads CASSPPPGGQPQHF. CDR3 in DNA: TGTGCCAGCTCACCACCGCCGGGGGGTCAGCCCCAGCATTTT.

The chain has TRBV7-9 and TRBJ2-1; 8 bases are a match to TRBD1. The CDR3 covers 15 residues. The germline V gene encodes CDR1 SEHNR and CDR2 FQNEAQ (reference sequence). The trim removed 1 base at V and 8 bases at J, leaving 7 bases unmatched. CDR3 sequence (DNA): TGTGCCAGCAGCTTAGGACAGGGGAGTGAGGATGAGCAGTTCTTC. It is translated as CASSLGQGSEDEQFF.